This TCR beta chain was sequenced during a study of OX40 agonist ivuxolimab in advanced cancers. Study in general: Eligibility rules accepted prior anti-PD-1, anti-PD-L1 or anti-CTLA-4 therapy, and over 30% had some. Three patients, one with hepatocellular carcinoma and two with cutaneous melanoma, responded partially.

Overall study results and limits: At 0.1 to 3.0 mg/kg and by week 6, clonal expansion occurred in CD4+ and CD8+ blood T cells.

Points on this clone: Its antigen remains unidentified.

TCRdb's table, derived via immunoSEQ multiplex PCR, lists solely in-frame clones and lacks some. The sample records about 67,000 clones, roughly 85% being singletons. The clonotype originates from an adult with an advanced solid tumor such as melanoma, head and neck, liver or kidney cancer. The sequencing here drew on CD4+ or CD8+ T cells sorted from blood, taken in a trial of the OX40 agonist ivuxolimab.

In DNA form, the CDR3 reads TGTGCCAGCAGCTTAGGAAGGGGGGGCGGAAGCAATCAGCCCCAGCATTTT. Its translation is CASSLGRGGGSNQPQHF. The chain employs TRBV7-9 and TRBJ1-5; possible D gene TRBD1, 6 bases. The CDR3 has 17 residues. Germline V CDR1 and CDR2: SEHNR, FQNEAQ (reference sequence). Trimming took 1 base from V and 1 from J, leaving 14 bases between them.